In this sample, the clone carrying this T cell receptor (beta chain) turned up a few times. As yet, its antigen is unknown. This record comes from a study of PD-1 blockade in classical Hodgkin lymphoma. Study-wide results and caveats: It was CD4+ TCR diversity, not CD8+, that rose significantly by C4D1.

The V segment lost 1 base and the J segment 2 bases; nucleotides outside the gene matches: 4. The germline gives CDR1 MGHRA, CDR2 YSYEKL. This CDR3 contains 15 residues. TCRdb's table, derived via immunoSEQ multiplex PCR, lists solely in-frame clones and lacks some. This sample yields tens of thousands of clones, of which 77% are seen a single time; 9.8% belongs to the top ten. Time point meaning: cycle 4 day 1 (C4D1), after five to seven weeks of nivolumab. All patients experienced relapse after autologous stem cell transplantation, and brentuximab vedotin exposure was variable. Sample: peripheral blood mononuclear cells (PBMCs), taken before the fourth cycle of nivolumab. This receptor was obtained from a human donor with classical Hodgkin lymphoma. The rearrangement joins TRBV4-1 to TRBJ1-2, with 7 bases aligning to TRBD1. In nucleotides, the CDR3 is TGCGCCAGCAGCCAAGGATTGACAGGGAACTATGGCTACACCTTC. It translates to CASSQGLTGNYGYTF.